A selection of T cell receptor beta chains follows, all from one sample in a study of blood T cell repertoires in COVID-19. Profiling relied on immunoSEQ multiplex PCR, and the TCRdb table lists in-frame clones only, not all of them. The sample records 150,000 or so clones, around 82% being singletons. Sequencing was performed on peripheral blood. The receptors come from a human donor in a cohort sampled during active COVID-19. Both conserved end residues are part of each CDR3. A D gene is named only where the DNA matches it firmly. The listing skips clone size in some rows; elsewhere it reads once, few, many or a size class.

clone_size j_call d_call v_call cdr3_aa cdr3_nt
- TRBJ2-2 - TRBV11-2 CASSFGRGDTGELFF TGTGCCAGCAGCTTCGGCAGGGGAGACACCGGGGAGCTGTTTTTT
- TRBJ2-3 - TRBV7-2 CASSLVGGATTDTQYF TGTGCCAGCAGCTTAGTAGGCGGGGCCACCACAGATACGCAGTATTTT
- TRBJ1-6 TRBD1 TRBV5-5 CASSLDQGAYSPLHF TGTGCCAGCAGCTTGGATCAGGGGGCCTATTCACCCCTCCACTTT
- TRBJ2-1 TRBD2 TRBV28 CASSRPPTSIGEQFF TGTGCCAGCAGCCGCCCCCCGACTAGCATCGGCGAGCAGTTCTTC
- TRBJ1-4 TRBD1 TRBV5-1 CASSLDRDRGREKLFF TGCGCCAGCAGCCTGGACCGGGACAGGGGACGAGAAAAACTGTTTTTT
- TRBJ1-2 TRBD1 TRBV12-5 CASGQTGTVYGYTF TGTGCTAGTGGTCAAACCGGGACAGTCTATGGCTACACCTTC
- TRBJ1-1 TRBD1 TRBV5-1 CASSLESRGHTEAFF TGCGCCAGCAGCTTGGAAAGCAGGGGGCATACTGAAGCTTTCTTT
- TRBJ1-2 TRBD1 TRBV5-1 CASSPDRGRGGYTF TGCGCCAGCAGCCCGGACAGGGGGCGCGGTGGCTACACCTTC
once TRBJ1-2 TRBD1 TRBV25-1 CASSGTGEYNYGYTF TGTGCCAGCAGCGGGACAGGGGAATATAACTATGGCTACACCTTC
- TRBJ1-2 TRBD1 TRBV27 CASRLGQLDGYTF TGTGCCAGCAGGCTGGGACAGTTAGATGGCTACACCTTC
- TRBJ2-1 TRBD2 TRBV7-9 CASSSGAGGLQFF TGTGCCAGCAGCTCCGGAGCGGGAGGGCTGCAGTTCTTC
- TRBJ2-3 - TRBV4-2 CASSQAHISTDTQYF TGTGCCAGCAGCCAAGCTCACATAAGCACAGATACGCAGTATTTT
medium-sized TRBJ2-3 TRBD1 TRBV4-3 CASSQAGTGTDTQYF TGCGCCAGCAGCCAAGCCGGGACAGGGACAGATACGCAGTATTTT
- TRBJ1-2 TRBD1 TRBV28 CASGGQPLYGYTF TGTGCCAGCGGGGGACAGCCTCTCTATGGCTACACCTTC
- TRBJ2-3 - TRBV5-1 CASRTIGGGSTDTQYF TGCGCCAGCAGGACCATCGGGGGAGGTAGCACAGATACGCAGTATTTT
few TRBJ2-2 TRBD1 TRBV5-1 CASSFGTGNGELFF TGCGCCAGCAGCTTTGGGACAGGGAACGGGGAGCTGTTTTTT
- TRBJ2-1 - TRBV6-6 CASRLVGGPGEQFF TGTGCCAGCAGGCTGGTGGGGGGGCCGGGTGAGCAGTTCTTC
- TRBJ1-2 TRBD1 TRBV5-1 CASSLGDRNYGYTF TGCGCCAGCAGCTTGGGGGACAGAAACTATGGCTACACCTTC
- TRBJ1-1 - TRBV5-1 CASSLGRGTEAFF TGCGCCAGCAGCCTCGGGAGGGGCACTGAAGCTTTCTTT
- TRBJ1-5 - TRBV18 CASSPSGEKQPQHF TGTGCCAGCTCACCATCCGGGGAAAAACAGCCCCAGCATTTT
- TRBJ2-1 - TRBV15 CATYRPTSRPESSYNEQFF TGTGCCACCTATCGCCCCACTAGCAGACCGGAAAGCTCCTACAATGAGCAGTTCTTC
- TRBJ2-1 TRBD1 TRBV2 CASSERGPYNEQFF TGTGCCAGCAGTGAAAGGGGGCCCTACAATGAGCAGTTCTTC
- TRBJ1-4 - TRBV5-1 CASSSGEAATNEKLFF TGCGCCAGCAGCTCCGGAGAAGCTGCAACTAATGAAAAACTGTTTTTT
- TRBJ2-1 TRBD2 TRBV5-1 CASRIAGGPENEQFF TGCGCCAGCAGAATAGCGGGGGGGCCGGAAAATGAGCAGTTCTTC
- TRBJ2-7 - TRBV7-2 CASSLSSSLAYEQYF TGTGCCAGCAGCTTATCCTCCTCCCTCGCCTACGAGCAGTACTTC
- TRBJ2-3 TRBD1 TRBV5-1 CASSFGQGANTDTQYF TGCGCCAGCAGCTTTGGACAGGGGGCTAACACAGATACGCAGTATTTT
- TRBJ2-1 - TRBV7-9 CASKTLQHNEQFF TGTGCCAGCAAGACTTTACAACACAATGAGCAGTTCTTC
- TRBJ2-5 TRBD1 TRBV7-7 CASSPLGTGKETQYF TGTGCTAGCAGCCCCCTCGGGACAGGGAAGGAGACCCAGTACTTC
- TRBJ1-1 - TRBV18 CASSPPGRGMIAFF TGTGCCAGCTCACCACCGGGGCGGGGGATGATCGCTTTCTTT
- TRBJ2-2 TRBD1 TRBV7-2 CASSWTGTGSFTGELFF TGTGCCAGCAGCTGGACCGGGACAGGTAGTTTCACCGGGGAGCTGTTTTTT
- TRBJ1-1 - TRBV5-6 CASSLETGMNTEAFF TGTGCCAGCAGCTTGGAAACGGGTATGAACACTGAAGCTTTCTTT
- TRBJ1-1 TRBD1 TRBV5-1 CASRQGLSSDTEAFF TGCGCCAGCCGACAGGGTCTCTCCTCGGACACTGAAGCTTTCTTT
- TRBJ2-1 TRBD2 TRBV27 CASRGLAGYNEQFF TGTGCCAGCCGTGGACTAGCGGGATACAATGAGCAGTTCTTC
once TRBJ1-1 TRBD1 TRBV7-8 CASRGQGITEAFF TGTGCCAGCAGAGGACAGGGGATAACTGAAGCTTTCTTT
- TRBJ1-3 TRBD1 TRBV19 CASSLRQGSSGNTIYF TGTGCCAGTAGTCTAAGACAGGGAAGCTCTGGAAACACCATATATTTT
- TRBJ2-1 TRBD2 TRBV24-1 CATSDPGTSGDPSSYNEQFF TGTGCCACCAGTGATCCCGGGACTAGCGGGGACCCGAGCTCCTACAATGAGCAGTTCTTC
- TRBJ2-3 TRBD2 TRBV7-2 CASSLEGGRAMDTQYF TGTGCCAGCAGCTTAGAGGGTGGGAGGGCCATGGATACGCAGTATTTT
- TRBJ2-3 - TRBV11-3 CASSLLGAAGTDTQYF TGTGCCAGCAGCTTACTAGGGGCGGCCGGCACAGATACGCAGTATTTT
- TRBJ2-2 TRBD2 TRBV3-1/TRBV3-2 CASRMTSGGTGELFF TGTGCCAGCAGGATGACTAGCGGGGGTACCGGGGAGCTGTTTTTT
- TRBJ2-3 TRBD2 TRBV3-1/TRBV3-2 CASSPRGVTDTQYF TGTGCCAGCAGCCCTCGGGGGGTCACAGATACGCAGTATTTT
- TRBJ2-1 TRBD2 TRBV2 CASSEWLAVHDEQFF TGTGCCAGCAGTGAATGGCTAGCGGTGCATGATGAGCAGTTCTTC
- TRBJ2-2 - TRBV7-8 CASSLGHTGELFF TGTGCCAGCAGCTTGGGACATACCGGGGAGCTGTTTTTT
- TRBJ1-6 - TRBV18 CASSPPRGGDSPLHF TGTGCCAGCTCACCACCGCGGGGCGGCGATTCACCCCTCCACTTT
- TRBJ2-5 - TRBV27 CASSLSRRGHRETQYF TGTGCCAGCAGTTTATCGAGAAGGGGTCACCGAGAGACCCAGTACTTC
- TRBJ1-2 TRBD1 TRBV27 CASSWGRGGSYTF TGTGCCAGCAGTTGGGGAAGAGGGGGCAGCTACACCTTC
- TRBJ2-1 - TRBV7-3 CASSPRALDEQFF TGTGCCAGCAGCCCCAGGGCTTTGGATGAGCAGTTCTTC
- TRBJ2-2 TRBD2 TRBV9 CASSGGLAGLNTGELFF TGTGCCAGCAGCGGGGGACTAGCGGGCTTGAACACCGGGGAGCTGTTTTTT
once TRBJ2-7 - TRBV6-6 CASSYGSINYEQYF TGTGCCAGCAGTTACGGCTCAATAAACTACGAGCAGTACTTC
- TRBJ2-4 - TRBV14 CASSQTQLAKNIQYF TGTGCCAGCAGCCAGACACAGCTAGCCAAAAACATTCAGTACTTC
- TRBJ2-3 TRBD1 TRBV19 CASSPRWTGVTHTQYF TGTGCCAGTAGTCCTCGTTGGACAGGGGTCACCCATACGCAGTATTTT
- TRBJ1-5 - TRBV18 CASSPDFLGFNQPQHF TGTGCCAGCTCACCAGACTTCCTAGGATTCAATCAGCCCCAGCATTTT
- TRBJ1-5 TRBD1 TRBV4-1 CASSQESTGVQHF TGCGCCAGCAGCCAAGAGTCGACAGGGGTCCAGCATTTT
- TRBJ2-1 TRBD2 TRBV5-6 CASSSLGAGEYNEQFF TGTGCCAGCAGCTCATTAGGGGCGGGAGAATACAATGAGCAGTTCTTC
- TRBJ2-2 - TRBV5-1 CASRPDRIHTGELFF TGCGCCAGCAGGCCCGACAGGATCCACACCGGGGAGCTGTTTTTT
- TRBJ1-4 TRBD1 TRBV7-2 CASSPDRFNEKLFF TGTGCCAGCAGCCCGGACAGGTTTAATGAAAAACTGTTTTTT
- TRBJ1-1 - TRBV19 CASREGVMNTEAFF TGTGCCAGTAGAGAGGGAGTCATGAACACTGAAGCTTTCTTT
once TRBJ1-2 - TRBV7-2 CASSYTRGDYGYTF TGTGCCAGCAGCTATACCCGAGGCGACTATGGCTACACCTTC
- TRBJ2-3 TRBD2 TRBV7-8 CASSRLAGGGTDTQYF TGTGCCAGCAGCCGACTAGCGGGAGGTGGCACAGATACGCAGTATTTT
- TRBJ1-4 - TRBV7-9 CASSRDTLKIGEKLFF TGTGCCAGCAGCCGGGACACTCTTAAAATAGGTGAAAAACTGTTTTTT